These T cell receptor beta chains were read from a single sample in a study of blood T cells in healthy people across ages. TCRdb re-called the 5' RACE reads with MiXCR, one entry per CDR3 protein. The data hold more than 500,000 distinct CDR3 sequences, with approximately 25% observed a single time. Sequencing was carried out using blood. These receptor sequences come from a woman in her 70s in good health. Both conserved end residues are part of each CDR3. The order of the fields is J gene, V gene, clone size, D gene, CDR3 protein, CDR3 DNA. A D gene is named only where the DNA matches it firmly. Size values are once, few and many counts, or a class for expanded clones, and some rows have none.

TRBJ1-1	TRBV7-2	-	-	CASSFLRGDTEAFF	TGTGCCAGCAGCTTTCTAAGGGGGGACACTGAAGCTTTCTTT
TRBJ1-4	TRBV7-8	-	TRBD1	CASRPRGTGANEKLFF	TGTGCCAGTCGGCCGCGCGGGACAGGGGCTAATGAAAAACTGTTTTTT
TRBJ2-5	TRBV5-6	-	-	CASSANEETQYF	TGTGCCAGCAGCGCGAACGAGGAGACCCAGTACTTC
TRBJ1-1	TRBV9	once	-	CASSVVQWGAEAFF	TGTGCCAGCAGCGTAGTCCAGTGGGGCGCTGAAGCTTTCTTT
TRBJ1-2	TRBV5-5	-	-	CASSLADGGNYGYTF	TGTGCCAGCAGCTTGGCCGACGGGGGGAACTATGGCTACACCTTC
TRBJ1-2	TRBV6-4	-	TRBD1	CASSVESGTGVGGYTF	TGTGCCAGCAGTGTCGAGTCTGGGACAGGGGTAGGAGGCTACACCTTC
TRBJ1-6	TRBV7-8	-	TRBD1	CASSSRDRGPYNSPLHF	TGTGCCAGCAGCTCAAGGGACAGGGGCCCCTATAATTCACCCCTCCACTTT
TRBJ2-7	TRBV10-3	-	TRBD1	CAISEPGGQLYEQYF	TGTGCCATCAGTGAGCCTGGGGGACAGTTATACGAGCAGTACTTC
TRBJ1-4	TRBV2	few	TRBD1	CASRQGDEKLFF	TGTGCCAGCCGACAGGGGGATGAAAAACTGTTTTTT
TRBJ2-1	TRBV10-3	-	TRBD1	CASQGTNNEQFF	TGTGCCTCACAGGGGACAAACAATGAGCAGTTCTTC
TRBJ2-5	TRBV11-2	few	TRBD2	CASSYVAGGWGETQYF	TGTGCCAGCAGCTATGTCGCGGGGGGCTGGGGGGAGACCCAGTACTTC
TRBJ1-2	TRBV29-1	-	-	CSVEDWSVITF	TGCAGCGTTGAAGACTGGAGTGTCATAACCTTC
TRBJ2-1	TRBV7-3	-	TRBD2	CASSLTSERGAKEQFF	TGTGCCAGCAGCTTAACGAGCGAGCGGGGGGCTAAGGAGCAGTTCTTC
TRBJ2-6	TRBV4-3	-	-	CASSQVLLISGANVLTF	TGCGCCAGCAGCCAAGTGCTGTTAATCTCTGGGGCCAACGTCCTGACTTTC